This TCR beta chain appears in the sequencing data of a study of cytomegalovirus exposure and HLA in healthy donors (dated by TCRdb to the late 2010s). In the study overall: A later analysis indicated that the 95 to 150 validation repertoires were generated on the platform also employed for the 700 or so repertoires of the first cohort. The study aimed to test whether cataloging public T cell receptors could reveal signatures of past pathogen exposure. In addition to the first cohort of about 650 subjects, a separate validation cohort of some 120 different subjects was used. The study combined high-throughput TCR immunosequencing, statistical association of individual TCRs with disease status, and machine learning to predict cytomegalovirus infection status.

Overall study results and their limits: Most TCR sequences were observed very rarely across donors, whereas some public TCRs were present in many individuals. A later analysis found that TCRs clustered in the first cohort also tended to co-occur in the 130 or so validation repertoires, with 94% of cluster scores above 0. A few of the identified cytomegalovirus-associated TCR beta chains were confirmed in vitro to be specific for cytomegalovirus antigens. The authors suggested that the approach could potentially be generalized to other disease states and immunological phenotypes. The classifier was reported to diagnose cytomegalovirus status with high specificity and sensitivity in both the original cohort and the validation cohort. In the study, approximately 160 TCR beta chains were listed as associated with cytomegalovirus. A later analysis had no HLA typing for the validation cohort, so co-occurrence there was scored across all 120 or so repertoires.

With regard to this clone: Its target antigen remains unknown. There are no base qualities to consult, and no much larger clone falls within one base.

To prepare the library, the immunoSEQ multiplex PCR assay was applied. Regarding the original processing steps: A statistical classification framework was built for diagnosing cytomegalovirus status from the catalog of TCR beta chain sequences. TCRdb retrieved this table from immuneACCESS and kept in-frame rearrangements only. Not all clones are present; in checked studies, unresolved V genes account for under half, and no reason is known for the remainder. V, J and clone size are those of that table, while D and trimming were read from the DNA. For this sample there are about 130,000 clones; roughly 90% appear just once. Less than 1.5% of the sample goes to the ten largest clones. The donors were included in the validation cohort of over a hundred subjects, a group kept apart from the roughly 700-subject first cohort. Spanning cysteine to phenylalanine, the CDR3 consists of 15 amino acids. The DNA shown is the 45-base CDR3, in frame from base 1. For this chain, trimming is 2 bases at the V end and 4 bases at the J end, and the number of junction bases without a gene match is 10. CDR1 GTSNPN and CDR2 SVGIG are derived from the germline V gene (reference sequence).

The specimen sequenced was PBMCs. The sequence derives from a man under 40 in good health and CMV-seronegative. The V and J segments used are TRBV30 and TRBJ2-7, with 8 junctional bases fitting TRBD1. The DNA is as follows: TGTGCCTGGAGTAGTCCTACAGGGGGTTTTTACGAGCAGTACTTC. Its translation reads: CAWSSPTGGFYEQYF.